This is a list of T cell receptor beta chains from one sample in a study of CD4 T cells in relation to SARS-CoV-2 and coronaviruses. No cognate antigen is known for these TCRs. This table comes from immunoSEQ multiplex PCR, and its TCRdb copy is limited to in-frame clones, with some not included. The table has about 26,000 clones, 73% seen once. The sample taken for sequencing was CD4+ T cells from PBMCs, cultured in vitro. The source of these receptors is a human donor in good health. The conserved cysteine and the conserved F or W are not part of the CDR3 here.

j_call v_call cdr3_aa
TRBJ1-5 TRBV19 ASSRQGWGNQPQH
TRBJ2-3 TRBV7-8 ASSFGGAGDTQY
TRBJ1-6 TRBV18 ASSPRPGKSMDSPLH
TRBJ1-6 TRBV4-2 ASSQPATGGNSPLH
TRBJ2-7 TRBV7-9 ASSLSQGGRY
TRBJ2-3 TRBV6-5 ASSYEGVSTDTQY
TRBJ2-5 TRBV3-1/TRBV3-2 ASSQVPNDRGETQY
TRBJ1-5 TRBV27 ASSLEGFGNQPQH
TRBJ2-3 TRBV5-1 ASSLGPEGSTDTQY
TRBJ2-2 TRBV5-1 ASSFGDRSNTGELF
TRBJ2-7 TRBV3-1/TRBV3-2 ASSQDPPQRGYEQY
TRBJ2-3 TRBV6-2/TRBV6-3 ASSSGLASSTDTQY
TRBJ1-2 TRBV4-3 ASSQDRQALQHRSGT
TRBJ2-7 TRBV4-2 ASSQDVRDYEQY
TRBJ1-2 TRBV5-1 ASSLGDRDYGYT
TRBJ2-6 TRBV7-2 ASSLRLAVYSGANVLT
TRBJ1-5 TRBV2 ASSEQGGNQPQH
TRBJ2-1 TRBV6-2/TRBV6-3 ASSYSQVKSSYNEQF
TRBJ2-4 TRBV18 ASSPLGAGLKNIQY
TRBJ2-5 TRBV3-1/TRBV3-2 ASSLGLAEVQETQY
TRBJ1-4 TRBV7-9 ASSTGTASEKLF
TRBJ1-2 TRBV6-6 ASSHQNREANYGYT
TRBJ2-1 TRBV4-3 ASSQVTSGYNEQF
TRBJ1-5 TRBV5-1 ASSPTGDQPQH
TRBJ1-6 TRBV6-2/TRBV6-3 ASSQGQNSPLH
TRBJ2-5 TRBV9 ASSVVAGGKETQY
TRBJ1-1 TRBV2 ASSEAPVYTEAF
TRBJ2-3 TRBV11-3 ASSLNRAVDTQY
TRBJ2-5 TRBV24-1 ATSDFPAGGEETQY
TRBJ1-5 TRBV18 ASSPSGGHQPQH
TRBJ2-7 TRBV23-1 PSYSEQY
TRBJ2-7 TRBV6-2/TRBV6-3 ASSYGGQGREQY
TRBJ2-3 TRBV29-1 SVALGGTDTQY
TRBJ1-2 TRBV6-6 ASRTDSGGGSYGYT
TRBJ2-5 TRBV7-9 ASSFWGEETQY
TRBJ1-4 TRBV19 ASSIDRTGGPRELF
TRBJ2-2 TRBV11-2 ASAPGGGGANTGELF
TRBJ1-1 TRBV19 ASSIRTDETEAF
TRBJ1-4 TRBV19 ASRARATNEKLF
TRBJ2-6 TRBV4-1 ASSQGSTGANVLT
TRBJ1-2 TRBV7-2 ASSSDGYDYGYT
TRBJ1-5 TRBV19 ASSTQGRQPQH
TRBJ2-1 TRBV6-5 ASSYPAGTSSDEQF
TRBJ2-5 TRBV7-8 ASSSRPGLAGGPGDQY
TRBJ2-2 TRBV19 ASSMTGRDTGELF
TRBJ2-7 TRBV28 ASSSGTGDHTFSSYEQY
TRBJ1-2 TRBV19 ASSPPGQPNYGYT
TRBJ2-2 TRBV7-8 ASSRGGSSNTGELF
TRBJ2-3 TRBV24-1 ATSDRSTDTQY
TRBJ2-5 TRBV24-1 ATSDSGTLYQETQY
TRBJ1-1 TRBV18 ASSYQGGNTEAF
TRBJ2-2 TRBV9 ASSDRANTGELF